A selection of T cell receptor beta chains follows, all from one sample in a study of shared clonotypes between healthy human individuals. Profiling relied on immunoSEQ multiplex PCR, and the TCRdb table lists in-frame clones only, not all of them. The sample has about 2,200,000 clones; 93% are singletons. Sequencing used naive CD8+ T cells from PBMCs. The source of these receptors is a man younger than 35 in good health. Some clones in this sample may be carry-over from other donors' samples. Each CDR3 is given with its conserved first and last residue. The D gene is left open where the match is weak. The listing skips clone size in some rows; elsewhere it reads once, few, many or a size class.

d_call,v_call,j_call,clone_size,cdr3_nt,cdr3_aa
TRBD1,TRBV27,TRBJ1-6,NA,TGTGCCAGCAGCCAAGGATACAGGGGGGATTCACCCCTCCACTTT,CASSQGYRGDSPLHF
NA,TRBV9,TRBJ2-3,once,TGTGCCAGCAGCGTAGATGGGAAATACACAGATACGCAGTATTTT,CASSVDGKYTDTQYF
TRBD1,TRBV10-3,TRBJ2-7,NA,TGTGCCATCAGTCAGGGGGCACCGGGTCGTCGTTACGAGCAGTACTTC,CAISQGAPGRRYEQYF
NA,TRBV5-1,TRBJ2-7,once,TGCGCCAGCAGAGGGGACTCTTCCTACGAGCAGTACTTC,CASRGDSSYEQYF
NA,TRBV27,TRBJ2-3,NA,TGTGCCAGCAGTTTTTTGAGAATGAGGGAAGGGGTGGCAGATACGCAGTATTTT,CASSFLRMREGVADTQYF
TRBD2,TRBV15,TRBJ2-1,NA,TGTGCCACCAGTCTTAAGGGACTAAGTGAGCAGTTCTTC,CATSLKGLSEQFF
TRBD2,TRBV27,TRBJ2-1,once,TGTGCCACCCGATGGGGACTAGGTTCCAATGAGCAGTTCTTC,CATRWGLGSNEQFF
TRBD1,TRBV11-2,TRBJ2-1,NA,TGTGCCAGCAGCTTAGATTATCGGTTCGGGACAGGGGGGTACAATGAGCAGTTCTTC,CASSLDYRFGTGGYNEQFF
NA,TRBV15,TRBJ2-7,NA,TGTGCCACCAGCAGAGGGTCACCCTACGAGCAGTACTTC,CATSRGSPYEQYF
NA,TRBV15,TRBJ1-1,NA,TGTGCCACCAGCAGCGACACTGAAGCTTTCTTT,CATSSDTEAFF
NA,TRBV5-1,TRBJ2-7,NA,TGCGCCAGCAGCTACGGTCAGGAGCAGTACTTC,CASSYGQEQYF
NA,TRBV5-1,TRBJ1-1,NA,TGCGCCAGCAGCTTTTCTACTGAAGCTTTCTTT,CASSFSTEAFF
NA,TRBV27,TRBJ2-7,NA,TGTGCCAGCAGTTTGTCTATGACCTACGAGCAGTACTTC,CASSLSMTYEQYF
NA,TRBV27,TRBJ2-7,NA,TGTGCCAGCAGCTCATGGGTCTCCTACGAGCAGTACTTC,CASSSWVSYEQYF
TRBD1,TRBV5-1,TRBJ1-1,few,TGCGCCAGCAGCTTGGAGACAGGGACTGAAGCTTTCTTT,CASSLETGTEAFF
TRBD2,TRBV25-1,TRBJ2-7,NA,TGTGCCAGCAGCTTCTCGGGGGGCGAGCAGTACTTC,CASSFSGGEQYF
TRBD2,TRBV9,TRBJ2-1,NA,TGTGCCAGCAGCGGTACACTAGCGTTTGCCTACAATGAGCAGTTCTTC,CASSGTLAFAYNEQFF
TRBD1,TRBV5-8,TRBJ2-3,once,TGTGCCAGACAGGGGGGTACAGATACGCAGTATTTT,CARQGGTDTQYF
NA,TRBV27,TRBJ2-7,NA,TGTGCCAGCAGGAGGGTCGGGTACGAGCAGTACTTC,CASRRVGYEQYF
NA,TRBV7-8,TRBJ2-7,NA,TGTGCCAGCAGTCACCGTGTAGGGACGATCTACGAGCAGTACTTC,CASSHRVGTIYEQYF
NA,TRBV27,TRBJ2-1,NA,TGTGCCAGCAGTTTAGGCCGGGATCTCTACAATGAGCAGTTCTTC,CASSLGRDLYNEQFF
NA,TRBV15,TRBJ2-3,NA,TGTGCCACCAGCGGGCCTGGAGTGGGAACTAGCACAGATACGCAGTATTTT,CATSGPGVGTSTDTQYF
NA,TRBV7-2,TRBJ2-7,NA,TGTGCCAGCAGCTTAGGTGAGAGGATCCCCCGGGACGAGCAGTACTTC,CASSLGERIPRDEQYF
NA,TRBV7-9,TRBJ2-5,NA,TGTGCCAGCAGCAAGTCGCCAGTGGAGGTGTACTTC,CASSKSPVEVYF
NA,TRBV5-1,TRBJ2-3,NA,TGCGCCAGCAGCTTGGGGGCAGCCGATACGCAGTATTTT,CASSLGAADTQYF
TRBD2,TRBV7-9,TRBJ2-7,NA,TGTGCCAGCAGCTCGCTAGCGGGTAGCTCCTACGAGCAGTACTTC,CASSSLAGSSYEQYF
TRBD1,TRBV7-8,TRBJ1-4,NA,TGTGCCAGCAGCTGGGACAGGGAGGGCGCTCACCTCGTTGAAAAACTGTTTTTT,CASSWDREGAHLVEKLFF
NA,TRBV5-1,TRBJ2-5,NA,TGCGCCAGCTGCATCCTGGGAGAGACCCAGTACTTC,CASCILGETQYF
NA,TRBV4-3,TRBJ2-2,NA,TGCGCCAGCAGCCAAGTGACGGGCACCGGGGAGCTGTTTTTT,CASSQVTGTGELFF
TRBD2,TRBV4-2,TRBJ2-7,NA,TGTGCCAGCAGCAAGGGACTAACACGTTACGAGCAGTACTTC,CASSKGLTRYEQYF
NA,TRBV6-5,TRBJ2-5,NA,TGTGCCAGCAGCTACATGGGAATCCAAGAGACCCAGTACTTC,CASSYMGIQETQYF
NA,TRBV9,TRBJ1-1,once,TGTGCCAGCAGCGCTGGGGACGGTGAAGCTTTCTTT,CASSAGDGEAFF
TRBD2,TRBV5-1,TRBJ2-2,NA,TGCGCCAGCAGCTTGTGGGACTACCTGGAGGGGGAGCTGTTTTTT,CASSLWDYLEGELFF
TRBD1,TRBV9,TRBJ1-1,NA,TGTGCCAGCAGTGAAACAGGGGTTTCCATGAACACTGAAGCTTTCTTT,CASSETGVSMNTEAFF
TRBD1,TRBV7-9,TRBJ1-2,few,TGTGCCAGCAGCTTGACAGGGGGGAGGTATGGCTACACCTTC,CASSLTGGRYGYTF
TRBD1,TRBV11-1,TRBJ1-4,NA,TGTGCCAGCAGCTTAGAGCGTGGACAGGATGAAAAACTGTTTTTT,CASSLERGQDEKLFF
TRBD1,TRBV11-1,TRBJ2-1,NA,TGTGCCAGCAGCGACCGGGACAGGGGCTACAATGAGCAGTTCTTC,CASSDRDRGYNEQFF
NA,TRBV7-9,TRBJ2-1,NA,TGTGCCAGCAGCTCCGGGACTCCCTACAATGAGCAGTTCTTC,CASSSGTPYNEQFF
TRBD1,TRBV28,TRBJ1-5,NA,TGTGCCAGCAGTCCACCGAGGACAGGGGACAATCAGCCCCAGCATTTT,CASSPPRTGDNQPQHF
NA,TRBV28,TRBJ1-2,NA,TGTGCCAGCAGTTTCATAGGGGAAAGACCCCGGGACTATGGCTACACCTTC,CASSFIGERPRDYGYTF
NA,TRBV7-8,TRBJ2-7,NA,TGTGCCAGCAGCTTCGTCCAGGACGGATCCTACGAGCAGTACTTC,CASSFVQDGSYEQYF
NA,TRBV28,TRBJ1-1,NA,TGTGCCAGCAGTTTACGGGGGCTTGGAAACACTGAAGCTTTCTTT,CASSLRGLGNTEAFF
TRBD1,TRBV7-6,TRBJ1-5,few,TGTGCCAGCAGCTTAGGCAGGGGGTCTCAGCCCCAGCATTTT,CASSLGRGSQPQHF
NA,TRBV11-2,TRBJ2-5,NA,TGTGCCAGCAGACCCACCCTCGAGACCCAGTACTTC,CASRPTLETQYF